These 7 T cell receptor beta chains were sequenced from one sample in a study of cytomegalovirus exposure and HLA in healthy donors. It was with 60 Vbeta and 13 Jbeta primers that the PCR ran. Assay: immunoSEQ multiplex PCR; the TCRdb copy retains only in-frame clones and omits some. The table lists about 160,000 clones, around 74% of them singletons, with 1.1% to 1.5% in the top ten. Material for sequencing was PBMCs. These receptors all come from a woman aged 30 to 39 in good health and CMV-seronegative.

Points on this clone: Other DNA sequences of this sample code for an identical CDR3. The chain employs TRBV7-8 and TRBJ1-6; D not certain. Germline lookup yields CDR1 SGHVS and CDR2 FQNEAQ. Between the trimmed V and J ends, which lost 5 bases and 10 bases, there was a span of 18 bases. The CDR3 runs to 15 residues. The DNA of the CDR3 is TGTGCCAGCAGCCAGACTAAGGGCAGCCTCTCACCCCTCCACTTT. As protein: CASSQTKGSLSPLHF.

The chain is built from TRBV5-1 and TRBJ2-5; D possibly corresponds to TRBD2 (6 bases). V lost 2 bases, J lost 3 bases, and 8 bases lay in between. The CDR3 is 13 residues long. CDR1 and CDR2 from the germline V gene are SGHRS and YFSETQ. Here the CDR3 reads CASSLGGEETQYF. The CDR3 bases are TGCGCCAGCAGCTTAGGAGGGGAAGAGACCCAGTACTTC.

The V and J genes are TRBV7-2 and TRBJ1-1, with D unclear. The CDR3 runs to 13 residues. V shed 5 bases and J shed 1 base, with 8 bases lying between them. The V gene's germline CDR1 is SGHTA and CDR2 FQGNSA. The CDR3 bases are TGTGCCAGCAGCAAACAGACGAACACTGAAGCTTTCTTT. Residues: CASSKQTNTEAFF.

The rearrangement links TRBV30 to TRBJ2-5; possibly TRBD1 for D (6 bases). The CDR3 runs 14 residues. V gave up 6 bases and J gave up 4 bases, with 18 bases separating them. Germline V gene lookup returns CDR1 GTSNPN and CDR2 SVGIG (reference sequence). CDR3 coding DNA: TGTGCCTGTACCGGACAGTCTGGGGCAGAGACCCAGTACTTC. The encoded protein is CACTGQSGAETQYF.

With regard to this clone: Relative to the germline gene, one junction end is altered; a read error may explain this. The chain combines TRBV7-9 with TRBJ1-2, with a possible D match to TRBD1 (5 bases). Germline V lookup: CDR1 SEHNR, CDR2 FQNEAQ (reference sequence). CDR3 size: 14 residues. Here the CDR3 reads CSSSSWTPNYGYTF. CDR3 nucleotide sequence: TGTTCCAGCAGCTCGTGGACACCGAACTATGGCTACACCTTC.

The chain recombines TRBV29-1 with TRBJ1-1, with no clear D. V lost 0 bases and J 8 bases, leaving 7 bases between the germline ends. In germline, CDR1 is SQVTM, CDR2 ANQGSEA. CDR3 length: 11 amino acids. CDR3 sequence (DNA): TGCAGCGTTGAAGATCTGGCAGAAGCTTTCTTT. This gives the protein CSVEDLAEAFF.

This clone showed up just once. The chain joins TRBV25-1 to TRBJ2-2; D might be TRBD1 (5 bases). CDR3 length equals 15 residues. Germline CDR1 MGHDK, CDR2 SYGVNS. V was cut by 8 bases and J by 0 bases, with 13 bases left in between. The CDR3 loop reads CASDTGYPNTGELFF. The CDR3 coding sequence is TGTGCCAGCGATACAGGTTACCCGAACACCGGGGAGCTGTTTTTT.